This is a list of T cell receptor beta chains from one sample in a study of blood T cell repertoires in COVID-19. TCRdb's copy holds only in-frame clones and misses some; the assay was immunoSEQ multiplex PCR. The sample lists 140,000 or so clones, around four fifths occurring once. Sequenced material: PBMCs or T cells enriched from blood (not recorded which). The receptors stem from a woman between 40 and 55 years old who had recovered from COVID-19. CDR3s include the opening cysteine and the closing phenylalanine or tryptophan. Each record gives: CDR3 length, clone size, J gene, D gene, V gene, CDR3 protein, CDR3 DNA. D genes are given only for firm matches. Clone size appears in some rows only: once, few, many, or a class for an expanded clone.

length: 13; size: once; J: TRBJ2-7; D: TRBD2; V: TRBV2; CDR3: CAGKLAASYEQYF; DNA: TGTGCCGGAAAGCTAGCGGCTTCCTACGAGCAGTACTTC
length: 15; size: -; J: TRBJ1-1; D: TRBD1; V: TRBV11-2; CDR3: CASSLRTGMDTEAFF; DNA: TGTGCCAGCAGCTTAAGGACAGGGATGGACACTGAAGCTTTCTTT
length: 13; size: few; J: TRBJ1-6; D: -; V: TRBV3-1/TRBV3-2; CDR3: CASSSRADSPLHF; DNA: TGTGCCAGCAGCTCCCGAGCGGATTCACCCCTCCACTTT
length: 15; size: -; J: TRBJ2-4; D: -; V: TRBV15; CDR3: CATSRDKGDGNIQYF; DNA: TGTGCCACCAGCAGAGATAAGGGGGATGGTAACATTCAGTACTTC
length: 15; size: -; J: TRBJ2-3; D: TRBD2; V: TRBV11-2; CDR3: CASSFTSGSTDTQYF; DNA: TGTGCCAGCAGCTTTACTAGCGGTAGCACAGATACGCAGTATTTT
length: 15; size: -; J: TRBJ2-7; D: -; V: TRBV9; CDR3: CASSAHEESSYEQYF; DNA: TGTGCCAGCAGCGCCCACGAGGAGAGCTCCTACGAGCAGTACTTC
length: 18; size: -; J: TRBJ2-2; D: TRBD2; V: TRBV3-1/TRBV3-2; CDR3: CASSQDGTSGGATGELFF; DNA: TGTGCCAGCAGCCAGGACGGGACTAGCGGGGGGGCCACCGGGGAGCTGTTTTTT
length: 19; size: -; J: TRBJ1-2; D: -; V: TRBV28; CDR3: CASSLIISATGLRDYGYTF; DNA: TGTGCCAGCAGCTTGATCATTTCGGCGACAGGCCTCAGGGACTATGGCTACACCTTC
length: 15; size: -; J: TRBJ2-7; D: TRBD1; V: TRBV5-1; CDR3: CASRITGQGSYEQYF; DNA: TGCGCCAGCAGAATCACGGGACAGGGCTCCTACGAGCAGTACTTC
length: 15; size: -; J: TRBJ1-5; D: -; V: TRBV13; CDR3: CASSLGRGSNQPQHF; DNA: TGTGCCAGCAGCTTAGGACGGGGAAGCAATCAGCCCCAGCATTTT
length: 15; size: -; J: TRBJ2-7; D: TRBD1; V: TRBV24-1; CDR3: CATSDPDRVPYEQYF; DNA: TGTGCCACCAGTGACCCAGACAGGGTCCCCTACGAGCAGTACTTC
length: 13; size: -; J: TRBJ1-1; D: -; V: TRBV4-1; CDR3: CASSQPSGTEAFF; DNA: TGCGCCAGCAGCCAACCTAGTGGAACTGAAGCTTTCTTT
length: 12; size: -; J: TRBJ2-3; D: -; V: TRBV9; CDR3: CASSVSTDTQYF; DNA: TGTGCCAGCAGCGTATCAACAGATACGCAGTATTTT
length: 20; size: -; J: TRBJ2-7; D: TRBD2; V: TRBV27; CDR3: CASRTGLAGPNGVFPYEQYF; DNA: TGTGCCAGCAGGACGGGACTAGCGGGACCGAACGGGGTATTTCCCTACGAGCAGTACTTC
length: 14; size: once; J: TRBJ1-5; D: -; V: TRBV2; CDR3: CASSDRDRSQPQHF; DNA: TGTGCCAGCAGTGACAGGGATCGGAGTCAGCCCCAGCATTTT
length: 15; size: -; J: TRBJ2-1; D: -; V: TRBV7-3; CDR3: CASSSGLGLINEQFF; DNA: TGTGCCAGCAGCTCGGGACTGGGTCTCATTAATGAGCAGTTCTTC
length: 16; size: -; J: TRBJ1-2; D: -; V: TRBV27; CDR3: CASSLHWGGEYGGYTF; DNA: TGTGCCAGCAGTTTACACTGGGGGGGAGAATACGGTGGCTACACCTTC
length: 12; size: -; J: TRBJ2-7; D: -; V: TRBV5-4; CDR3: CASSTIQGEQYF; DNA: TGTGCCAGCAGCACCATCCAGGGAGAGCAGTACTTC
length: 15; size: -; J: TRBJ1-2; D: TRBD1; V: TRBV9; CDR3: CASSVTGGAQYGYTF; DNA: TGTGCCAGCAGCGTTACAGGGGGCGCTCAGTATGGCTACACCTTC
length: 18; size: -; J: TRBJ2-3; D: TRBD2; V: TRBV28; CDR3: CASRPGTRTSGSSDTQYF; DNA: TGTGCCAGCAGACCAGGGACCCGGACTAGCGGGAGTTCAGATACGCAGTATTTT
length: 14; size: -; J: TRBJ2-7; D: -; V: TRBV2; CDR3: CASSEPGLSYEQYF; DNA: TGTGCCAGCAGTGAGCCAGGGCTCTCCTACGAGCAGTACTTC
length: 15; size: once; J: TRBJ2-1; D: TRBD2; V: TRBV2; CDR3: CASTPAGGGYNEQFF; DNA: TGTGCCAGCACCCCAGCGGGAGGAGGGTACAATGAGCAGTTCTTC
length: 14; size: few; J: TRBJ2-7; D: TRBD1; V: TRBV10-2; CDR3: CASRAGTGNYEQYF; DNA: TGCGCCAGCAGAGCCGGGACAGGGAACTACGAGCAGTACTTC
length: 13; size: -; J: TRBJ2-2; D: -; V: TRBV11-2; CDR3: CASSRGRAGELFF; DNA: TGTGCCAGCAGCCGCGGGCGGGCCGGGGAGCTGTTTTTT
length: 13; size: -; J: TRBJ1-2; D: -; V: TRBV4-1; CDR3: CASSQEVGYGYTF; DNA: TGCGCCAGCAGCCAAGAGGTCGGGTATGGCTACACCTTC
length: 15; size: -; J: TRBJ2-1; D: TRBD2; V: TRBV19; CDR3: CASSIFSGGGNEQFF; DNA: TGTGCCAGTAGTATCTTTAGCGGGGGTGGGAATGAGCAGTTCTTC
length: 11; size: -; J: TRBJ2-5; D: -; V: TRBV12-5; CDR3: CASGLRETQYF; DNA: TGTGCTAGTGGTCTCAGGGAGACCCAGTACTTC
length: 15; size: -; J: TRBJ2-7; D: TRBD2; V: TRBV7-7; CDR3: CASSPSGRESYEQYF; DNA: TGTGCCAGCAGCCCTAGCGGGAGGGAATCCTACGAGCAGTACTTC
length: 16; size: -; J: TRBJ1-1; D: TRBD1; V: TRBV7-3; CDR3: CASSLTGGRVNTEAFF; DNA: TGTGCCAGCAGCTTAACAGGGGGCAGGGTGAACACTGAAGCTTTCTTT
length: 13; size: -; J: TRBJ2-7; D: -; V: TRBV4-1; CDR3: CASSHDLDYEQYF; DNA: TGCGCCAGCAGTCACGACCTAGACTACGAGCAGTACTTC
length: 14; size: -; J: TRBJ2-7; D: TRBD1; V: TRBV5-1; CDR3: CASSLDRGPYEQYF; DNA: TGCGCCAGCAGCTTGGACAGGGGGCCCTACGAGCAGTACTTC
length: 14; size: -; J: TRBJ1-2; D: -; V: TRBV6-2/TRBV6-3; CDR3: CASSHGGSTAGYTF; DNA: TGTGCCAGCAGCCACGGAGGCTCAACCGCCGGCTACACCTTC
length: 15; size: -; J: TRBJ2-5; D: -; V: TRBV9; CDR3: CASSVGEAGQETQYF; DNA: TGTGCCAGCAGCGTAGGAGAAGCAGGCCAAGAGACCCAGTACTTC
length: 11; size: -; J: TRBJ2-5; D: -; V: TRBV3-1/TRBV3-2; CDR3: CASSFRETQYF; DNA: TGTGCCAGCAGCTTTCGAGAGACCCAGTACTTC
length: 17; size: -; J: TRBJ2-7; D: -; V: TRBV4-1; CDR3: CASSQDYTGGSFNEQYF; DNA: TGCGCCAGCAGCCAAGATTATACTGGGGGGAGTTTCAACGAGCAGTACTTC
length: 13; size: -; J: TRBJ2-2; D: -; V: TRBV27; CDR3: CASSFRNTGELFF; DNA: TGTGCCAGCAGTTTTCGGAACACCGGGGAGCTGTTTTTT
length: 16; size: -; J: TRBJ1-1; D: TRBD1; V: TRBV30; CDR3: CAWSVYRGLMNTEAFF; DNA: TGTGCCTGGAGTGTATACAGGGGGCTAATGAACACTGAAGCTTTCTTT
length: 19; size: -; J: TRBJ1-1; D: -; V: TRBV6-4; CDR3: CASSDSDGGWSGMNTEAFF; DNA: TGTGCCAGCAGTGACTCAGACGGGGGATGGTCGGGTATGAACACTGAAGCTTTCTTT
length: 16; size: -; J: TRBJ1-1; D: -; V: TRBV9; CDR3: CASSVDSRPRTQKAFF; DNA: TGTGCCAGCAGCGTAGATTCCAGGCCAAGAACCCAAAAAGCTTTCTTT
length: 15; size: -; J: TRBJ2-3; D: -; V: TRBV6-5; CDR3: CASSLGGASTDTQYF; DNA: TGTGCCAGCAGCTTGGGGGGAGCTAGCACAGATACGCAGTATTTT
length: 15; size: -; J: TRBJ1-1; D: -; V: TRBV5-1; CDR3: CASSLEGTVDTEAFF; DNA: TGCGCCAGCAGCTTGGAAGGGACTGTGGATACTGAAGCTTTCTTT
length: 15; size: -; J: TRBJ1-4; D: -; V: TRBV25-1; CDR3: CASSEFMGAGEKLFF; DNA: TGTGCCAGCAGTGAATTTATGGGGGCTGGTGAAAAACTGTTTTTT
length: 14; size: -; J: TRBJ2-7; D: -; V: TRBV30; CDR3: CAWAGTLSSYEQYF; DNA: TGTGCCTGGGCCGGGACACTCAGCTCCTACGAGCAGTACTTC
length: 14; size: -; J: TRBJ2-1; D: -; V: TRBV6-5; CDR3: CASRDSPLYNEQFF; DNA: TGTGCCAGCAGGGATAGCCCCCTTTACAATGAGCAGTTCTTC
length: 12; size: -; J: TRBJ1-4; D: -; V: TRBV12-2; CDR3: CASRLQVEKLFF; DNA: TGTGCAAGTCGCTTACAGGTTGAAAAACTGTTTTTT
length: 15; size: -; J: TRBJ2-7; D: TRBD1; V: TRBV7-8; CDR3: CASTGGQGDYYEQYF; DNA: TGTGCCAGCACCGGCGGACAGGGGGATTACTACGAGCAGTACTTC
length: 15; size: -; J: TRBJ2-1; D: -; V: TRBV5-5; CDR3: CASSLGQGPYNEQFF; DNA: TGTGCCAGCAGCTTGGGGCAGGGCCCCTACAATGAGCAGTTCTTC
length: 14; size: -; J: TRBJ2-1; D: -; V: TRBV10-2; CDR3: CASQGEVSPDEQFF; DNA: TGCGCCTCTCAGGGGGAGGTATCACCGGATGAGCAGTTCTTC
length: 13; size: -; J: TRBJ2-2; D: TRBD2; V: TRBV29-1; CDR3: CSVRLAGTGELFF; DNA: TGCAGCGTCCGACTAGCGGGCACCGGGGAGCTGTTTTTT
length: 16; size: few; J: TRBJ2-7; D: -; V: TRBV4-1; CDR3: CASSQDGDREVYEQYF; DNA: TGCGCCAGCAGCCAAGACGGAGACAGGGAGGTCTACGAGCAGTACTTC